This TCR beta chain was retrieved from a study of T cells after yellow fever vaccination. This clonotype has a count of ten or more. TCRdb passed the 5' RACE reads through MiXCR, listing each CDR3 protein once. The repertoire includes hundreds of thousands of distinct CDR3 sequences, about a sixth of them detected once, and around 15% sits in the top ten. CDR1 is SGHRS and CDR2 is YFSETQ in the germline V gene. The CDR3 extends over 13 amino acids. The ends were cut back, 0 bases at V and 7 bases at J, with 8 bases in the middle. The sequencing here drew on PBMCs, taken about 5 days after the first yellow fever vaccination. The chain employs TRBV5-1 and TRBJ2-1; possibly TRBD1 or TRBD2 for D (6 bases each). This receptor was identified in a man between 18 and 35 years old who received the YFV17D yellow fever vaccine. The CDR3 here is CASSLGGANEQFF. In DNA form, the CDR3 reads TGCGCCAGCAGCTTGGGGGGGGCGAATGAGCAGTTCTTC.